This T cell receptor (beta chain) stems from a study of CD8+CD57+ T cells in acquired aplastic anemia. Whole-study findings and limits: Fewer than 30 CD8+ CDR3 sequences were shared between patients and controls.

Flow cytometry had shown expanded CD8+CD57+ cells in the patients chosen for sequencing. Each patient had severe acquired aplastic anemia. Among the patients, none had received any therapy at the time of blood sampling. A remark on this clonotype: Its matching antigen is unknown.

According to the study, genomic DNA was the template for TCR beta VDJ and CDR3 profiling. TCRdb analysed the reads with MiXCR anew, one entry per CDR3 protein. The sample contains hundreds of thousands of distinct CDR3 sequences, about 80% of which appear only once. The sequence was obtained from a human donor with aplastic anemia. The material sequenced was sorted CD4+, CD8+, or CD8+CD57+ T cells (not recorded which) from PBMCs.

As DNA, the CDR3 is TGTGCCAGCAGCTTTACTAGGGCAGCGGATGAGCAGTTCTTC. Amino acids: CASSFTRAADEQFF. The rearrangement links TRBV5-4 to TRBJ2-1; maybe TRBD2 (5 bases). Germline CDR1 reads SGHNT; CDR2 reads YYREEE (reference sequence). V was cut by 2 bases and J by 8 bases, with 14 bases left in between. The CDR3 has 14 residues. The variable domain in full, completed from reference TRBV5-4 and TRBJ2-1, reads ETGVTQSPTHLIKTRGQQVTLRCSSQSGHNTVSWYQQALGQGPQFIFQYYREEENGRGNFPPRFSGLQFPNYSSELNVNALELDDSALYLCASSFTRAADEQFFGPGTRLTVL.